The 8 T cell receptor beta chains reported below all come from one sample, sequenced in a study of immune heterogeneity within non-small cell lung tumors. Samples each supplied around 580 ng of bulk tumor genomic DNA as template. From each primary tumor, several far-apart biopsies were obtained during surgery. Curative surgical treatment was performed in patients who had newly diagnosed, untreated non-small cell lung cancer. CDR3 of TCR beta was amplified by multiplex PCR that used 32 V and 13 J primers. In TCRdb, the multiplex PCR reads were re-called with MiXCR into one record per CDR3 protein. The data show under 3,500 distinct CDR3 sequences, 35% to 50% seen once. Sequencing was performed on lung tumor tissue. The receptor set was obtained from a woman in her sixties with non-small cell lung cancer.

The chain combines TRBV18 with TRBJ2-3; 7 nucleotides line up with TRBD2. Per germline, CDR1 KGHSH and CDR2 LQKENI. CDR3 length: 15 residues. After removal of 3 bases from V and 4 bases from J, the junction contained 7 bases not matched to a gene. DNA for the CDR3: TGTGCCAGCTCACCTACGAGGGGAGGGGCAGATACGCAGTATTTT. Protein product: CASSPTRGGADTQYF.

In its sample, this clonotype was seen a few times. The chain carries TRBV29-1 and TRBJ2-7; perhaps TRBD2 as D (5 bases). Germline V CDR1 and CDR2: SQVTM, ANQGSEA. V lost 7 bases and J 0 bases, leaving 22 bases between the germline ends. The length of the CDR3 is 16 residues. The CDR3 DNA reads TGCAGCGCCGTCCGCGGAACCGGGATAAGCTCCTACGAGCAGTACTTC. As protein: CSAVRGTGISSYEQYF.

In its sample, this clonotype was seen a few times. The chain recombines TRBV4-2 with TRBJ1-2, with a tentative D call TRBD1 (6 bases). This CDR3 spans 14 amino acids. Deletions cut 4 bases from V and 4 bases from J, with 13 bases between. In germline, CDR1 is LGHNA, CDR2 YNFKEQ. The CDR3, as DNA: TGTGCCAGCAGCCCGGGGGGCGCTACCTATGGCTACACCTTC. It translates to CASSPGGATYGYTF.

The chain is built from TRBV12-5 and TRBJ2-7; D unresolved. This CDR3 is built from 13 residues. Per the germline V gene, CDR1 is LGHNT and CDR2 is FRNRAP. Trimming left V 5 bases short and J 6 bases short, with 14 bases between. The CDR3 loop is CASGGVRWGEQYF. The CDR3 region has the DNA TGTGCTAGTGGTGGTGTACGGTGGGGCGAGCAGTACTTC.

This clonotype is labeled as large. The V call is TRBV5-1, the J call TRBJ2-7, with a tentative D call TRBD2 (6 bases). This CDR3 contains 12 residues. Trimming pared 4 bases from V and 3 bases from J, leaving 8 bases between. CDR1 SGHRS and CDR2 YFSETQ come from the germline V gene. The DNA of the CDR3 is TGCGCCAGCAGCGGGACTTTCTACGAGCAGTACTTC. Protein: CASSGTFYEQYF. Full variable domain (remainder filled in from reference TRBV5-1 and TRBJ2-7): KAGVTQTPRYLIKTRGQQVTLSCSPISGHRSVSWYQQTPGQGLQFLFEYFSETQRNKGNFPGRFSGRQFSNSRSEMNVSTLELGDSALYLCASSGTFYEQYFGPGTRLTVT.

This clonotype is classed as medium-sized. This chain uses TRBV9 with TRBJ1-4; tentatively, D is TRBD1 (6 bases). V lost 3 bases and J 3 bases, leaving 12 bases between the germline ends. This CDR3 contains 15 residues. Germline assignment: CDR1 SGDLS and CDR2 YYNGEE. This chain's CDR3 is CASSGGPSANEKLFF. The CDR3 DNA follows: TGTGCCAGCAGCGGGGGGCCTTCGGCTAATGAAAAACTGTTTTTT.

This clonotype has more than one count but fewer than ten. The chain uses TRBV9 and TRBJ2-6; D call uncertain. The CDR3 length is 16 residues. From germline, CDR1 is SGDLS and CDR2 YYNGEE. Deletions cut 4 bases from V and 0 bases from J, with 11 bases between. The CDR3 nucleotides are TGTGCCAGCAGCCCAGGTGGTAGCTCTGGGGCCAACGTCCTGACTTTC. This sequence encodes CASSPGGSSGANVLTF.

This clonotype has just a few counts. This chain links TRBV15 with TRBJ2-7, with a weak D call TRBD1 (8 bases). The germline CDR1 and CDR2 sequences are LNHNV and YYDKDF (reference sequence). The CDR3 runs to 13 residues. Between the trimmed V and J ends, which lost 4 bases and 4 bases, there was a span of 11 bases. CDR3 in amino acids: CATSKQGGYEQYF. In nucleotides, the CDR3 is TGTGCCACCAGCAAACAGGGGGGGTACGAGCAGTACTTC.